This T cell receptor (beta chain) was observed in a study of human T cells and chemical hapten exposure. Study information: Upper inner arm skin measuring approximately 2 cm by approximately 2 cm received 2% DPC for sensitization.

Findings of the study overall: Controls had significantly fewer large CDR3 similarity clusters than were formed by expanded TCRs.

The sample holds many counts of this clonotype. What it binds is not known. The time point is: pre-sensitization, week 0. The treatment here: therapeutic diphenylcyclopropenone sensitization with weekly scalp DPC. Blood collection took place prior to placing each patch test. TCRdb used MiXCR to reprocess the RACE reads, holding one entry per CDR3 protein. Among 95,000 to 100,000 distinct CDR3 sequences, 9.5% to 14% were seen once, and the ten largest hold approximately 3.4%. The material was whole blood, obtained in connection with sensitization to the hapten diphenylcyclopropenone (DPC). The clonotype comes from a woman in her sixties or seventies with alopecia areata. Some clones in this sample may be carry-over from other donors' samples.

CDR3 in DNA: TGTGCCAGCAGTTTTCGGGAATACGAGCAGTACTTC. Encoded protein: CASSFREYEQYF. V gene TRBV28 combines with J gene TRBJ2-7; a weak D match, TRBD2 (5 bases). The V end lost 3 bases, the J end lost 4 bases, and 7 bases lay between the germline ends. The CDR3 totals 12 residues. Germline-derived CDR1 and CDR2 are MDHEN and SYDVKM.